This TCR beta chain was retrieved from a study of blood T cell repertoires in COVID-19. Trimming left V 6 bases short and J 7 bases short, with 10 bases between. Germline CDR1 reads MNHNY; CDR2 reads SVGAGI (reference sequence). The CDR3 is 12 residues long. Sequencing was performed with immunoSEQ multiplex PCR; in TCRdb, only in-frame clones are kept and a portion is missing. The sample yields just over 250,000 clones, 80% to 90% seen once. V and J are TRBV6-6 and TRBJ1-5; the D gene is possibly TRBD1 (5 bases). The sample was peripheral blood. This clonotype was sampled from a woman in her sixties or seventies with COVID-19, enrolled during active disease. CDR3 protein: CASRGGGQPQHF. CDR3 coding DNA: TGTGCCAGCAGGGGGGGTGGCCAGCCCCAGCATTTT.